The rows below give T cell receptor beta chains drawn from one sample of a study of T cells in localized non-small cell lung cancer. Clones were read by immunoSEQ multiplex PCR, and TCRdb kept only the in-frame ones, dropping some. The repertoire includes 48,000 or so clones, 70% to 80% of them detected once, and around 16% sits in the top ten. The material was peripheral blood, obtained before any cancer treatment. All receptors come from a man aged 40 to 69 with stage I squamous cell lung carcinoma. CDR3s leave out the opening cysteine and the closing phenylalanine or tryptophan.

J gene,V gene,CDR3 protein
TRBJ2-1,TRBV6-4,ATSRGGNEQF
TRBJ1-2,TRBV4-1,ASSQGDGPYGYT
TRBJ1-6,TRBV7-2,APSGGPLH
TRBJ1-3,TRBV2,ASRPTGGAGNTIY
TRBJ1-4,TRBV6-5,ASSYLGQGNEKLF
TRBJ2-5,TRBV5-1,ASSELVGYQY
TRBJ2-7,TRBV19,ASSKERGAYEQY
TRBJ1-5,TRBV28,ASSPLGANRPQH
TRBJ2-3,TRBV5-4,ASSLAVGADTQY
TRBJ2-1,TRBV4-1,ASTLHGQGNFNEQF
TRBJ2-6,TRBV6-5,ASSYSKRPGANVLT
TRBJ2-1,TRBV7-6,ASTPIPAPRGNEQF
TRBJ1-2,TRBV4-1,ASSQRTGINYGYT
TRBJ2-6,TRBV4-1,ASSQRWANSGANVLT
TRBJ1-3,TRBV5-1,ASSLDGVSGNTIY
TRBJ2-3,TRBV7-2,ASSWRDTQY
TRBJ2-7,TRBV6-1,ASSETRGSEQY
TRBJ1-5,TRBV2,ASTRRSAANQPQH
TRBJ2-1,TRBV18,ASSPMGASYNEQF
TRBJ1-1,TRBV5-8,ASSLGRGEAF
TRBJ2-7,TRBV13,ASSSGQGYEQY
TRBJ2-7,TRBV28,ASSPGSSGKGEQY
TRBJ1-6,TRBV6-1,ASSPTGAGNSPLH
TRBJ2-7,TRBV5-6,ASRLRLADSSYEQY
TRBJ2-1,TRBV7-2,ASSFSFGSYNEQF
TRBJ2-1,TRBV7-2,ASSSRAGPNNEQF
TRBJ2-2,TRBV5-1,ASSSGGGPGELF
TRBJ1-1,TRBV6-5,ASSSRLAGTEAF
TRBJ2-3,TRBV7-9,ASSSRGSGAGTDTQY
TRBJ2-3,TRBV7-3,AQGFLDTQY
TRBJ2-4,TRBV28,ASRATGGPAKNIQY
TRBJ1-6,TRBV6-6,ASGTGSYSPLH
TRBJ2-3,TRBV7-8,ASSSNTDTQY
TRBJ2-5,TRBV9,ASSVAAGGPRGETQY
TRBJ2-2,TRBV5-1,ASSLDISRELHTGELF
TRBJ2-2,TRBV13,ASSLVPPTGELF
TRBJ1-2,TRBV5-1,ASSLGDRGDYGYT
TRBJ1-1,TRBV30,AWSPGPGREAF
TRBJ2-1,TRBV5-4,ASSLNSQNEQF
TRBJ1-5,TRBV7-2,ASSLSQGVPYQPQH
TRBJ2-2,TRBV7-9,ASNGQGDTGELF
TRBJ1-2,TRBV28,ASSFDYGYT
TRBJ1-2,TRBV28,ASFKGWALYYGYT
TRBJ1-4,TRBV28,ASSLLDRRDEKLF
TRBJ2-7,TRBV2,ASSRQGYEQY